Listed below are T cell receptor beta chains from one sample, sequenced in a study of blood T cell repertoires in COVID-19. Sequencing used immunoSEQ multiplex PCR; TCRdb keeps in-frame clones, though not all of them. The top ten clones hold under 4% of a sample with roughly 190,000 clones, roughly 84% of them seen once. What was sequenced was PBMCs or T cells enriched from blood (not recorded which). The source of these receptors is a woman aged 30 to 39 who had recovered from COVID-19. CDR3s include the opening cysteine and the closing phenylalanine or tryptophan. The D gene is left open where the match is weak. The size entry is marked missing in some rows and otherwise reads once, few, many or a size class.

>TRBV24-1|few|TRBJ2-5|TRBD1
CATSDLGTEETQYF
TGTGCCACCAGTGATTTGGGGACAGAAGAGACCCAGTACTTC
>TRBV7-8|-|TRBJ2-7|-
CASSPAFGVGYEQYF
TGTGCCAGCAGCCCAGCCTTCGGGGTCGGTTACGAGCAGTACTTC
>TRBV30|-|TRBJ1-5|-
CAWRQGFGQPQHF
TGTGCCTGGAGACAGGGTTTTGGACAGCCCCAGCATTTT
>TRBV4-2|-|TRBJ2-3|TRBD2
CASSRLAGSTDTQYF
TGTGCCAGCAGCCGCCTAGCGGGAAGTACAGATACGCAGTATTTT
>TRBV5-6|-|TRBJ1-4|TRBD1
CASSLTGVEKLFF
TGTGCCAGCAGCTTGACAGGGGTTGAAAAACTGTTTTTT
>TRBV7-3|few|TRBJ2-1|TRBD2
CASSFRTSGRNEQFF
TGTGCCAGCAGCTTTAGGACTAGCGGGCGCAATGAGCAGTTCTTC
>TRBV10-3|-|TRBJ1-4|-
CAISRALNEKLFF
TGTGCCATCAGTCGAGCCCTTAATGAAAAACTGTTTTTT
>TRBV7-2|once|TRBJ2-3|-
CASSLAIQAASTDTQYF
TGTGCCAGCAGCTTAGCGATACAGGCGGCTAGCACAGATACGCAGTATTTT
>TRBV20-1|-|TRBJ2-7|-
CSASAGYGEQYF
TGCAGTGCTAGTGCGGGTTACGGCGAGCAGTACTTC
>TRBV28|-|TRBJ1-5|-
CASGGGQPQHF
TGTGCCAGTGGGGGGGGTCAGCCCCAGCATTTT
>TRBV12-5|once|TRBJ2-5|TRBD2
CASGLGISGLAGDNQETQYF
TGTGCTAGTGGTTTGGGCATATCGGGACTAGCGGGAGATAACCAAGAGACCCAGTACTTC
>TRBV6-1|-|TRBJ2-5|TRBD2
CASSEDPSGFGTQYF
TGTGCCAGCAGTGAAGACCCTAGCGGATTTGGGACCCAGTACTTC
>TRBV15|-|TRBJ1-1|TRBD1
CATSNQGAIPYTLSPGAFF
TGTGCCACCAGCAATCAGGGGGCGATACCCTACACCTTGTCACCGGGAGCTTTCTTT
>TRBV7-3|-|TRBJ2-5|TRBD2
CASSLSWEGETQYF
TGTGCCAGCAGCTTATCGTGGGAGGGGGAGACCCAGTACTTC
>TRBV6-4|once|TRBJ2-5|TRBD2
CASSSGTSDQETQYF
TGTGCCAGCAGTTCCGGGACTAGCGACCAAGAGACCCAGTACTTC
>TRBV7-9|-|TRBJ1-2|-
CASSPGALYGYTF
TGTGCCAGCAGTCCGGGAGCCCTCTATGGCTACACCTTC
>TRBV28|-|TRBJ1-2|-
CASRSNSNYGYTF
TGTGCCAGCAGATCAAATTCAAACTATGGCTACACCTTC
>TRBV27|-|TRBJ1-5|TRBD1
CAMFRQGARGQPQHF
TGTGCCATGTTCCGACAGGGGGCGCGTGGACAGCCCCAGCATTTT
>TRBV29-1|-|TRBJ1-2|-
CSVEPGRAGYTF
TGCAGCGTTGAACCGGGCAGGGCTGGCTACACCTTC
>TRBV5-5|-|TRBJ2-1|TRBD1
CASSLNGQGIGYNEQFF
TGTGCCAGCAGCCTAAACGGACAGGGAATCGGTTACAATGAGCAGTTCTTC
>TRBV27|-|TRBJ2-1|-
CASSRGSYNEQFF
TGTGCCAGCAGCAGGGGCTCCTACAATGAGCAGTTCTTC
>TRBV19|-|TRBJ1-3|-
CASSSPEFRGNTIYF
TGTGCCAGTAGTTCTCCGGAGTTTCGTGGAAACACCATATATTTT
>TRBV21-1|-|TRBJ2-2|-
CASSGGPGGFTGELFF
TGTGCCAGCAGCGGGGGGCCAGGGGGTTTCACCGGGGAGCTGTTTTTT
>TRBV7-9|-|TRBJ2-1|TRBD2
CASRLAGGPLGEQFF
TGTGCCAGCAGGCTAGCGGGGGGGCCTCTGGGTGAGCAGTTCTTC
>TRBV7-9|once|TRBJ1-5|TRBD1
CASSPPGQGNQPQHF
TGTGCCAGCAGCCCCCCGGGACAGGGAAATCAGCCCCAGCATTTT
>TRBV27|-|TRBJ1-2|-
CASKVVRGSYGYTF
TGTGCCAGCAAGGTGGTCAGGGGCAGCTATGGCTACACCTTC
>TRBV5-1|once|TRBJ1-1|-
CASSLGYRDEAFF
TGCGCCAGCAGCTTGGGGTACAGGGATGAAGCTTTCTTT
>TRBV18|once|TRBJ1-1|TRBD1
CASSSLDRDTEAFF
TGTGCCAGCTCATCCTTGGACAGGGACACTGAAGCTTTCTTT
>TRBV12-3/TRBV12-4|-|TRBJ1-1|TRBD1
CASSSDRGTEAFF
TGTGCCAGCAGCTCGGACAGGGGCACTGAAGCTTTCTTT
>TRBV15|once|TRBJ1-2|-
CATSRQGNYGYTF
TGTGCCACCAGCAGACAGGGGAACTATGGCTACACCTTC
>TRBV19|-|TRBJ2-6|-
CASMGSASGANVLTF
TGTGCCAGTATGGGGAGCGCCTCTGGGGCCAACGTCCTGACTTTC
>TRBV5-4|few|TRBJ1-1|TRBD1
CASRRQGNTEAFF
TGTGCCAGCAGGCGACAGGGGAACACTGAAGCTTTCTTT
>TRBV9|few|TRBJ1-1|-
CASSLPGFQANTEAFF
TGTGCCAGCAGCCTCCCGGGATTCCAGGCGAACACTGAAGCTTTCTTT
>TRBV19|-|TRBJ2-3|-
CASSIRTSTDTQYF
TGTGCCAGTAGTATAAGAACTAGCACAGATACGCAGTATTTT
>TRBV3-1/TRBV3-2|-|TRBJ2-7|TRBD2
CASSQGASGRGSYEQYF
TGTGCCAGCAGCCAAGGCGCTAGCGGGAGGGGATCCTACGAGCAGTACTTC
>TRBV19|-|TRBJ2-1|-
CASSIGGRGPYNEQFF
TGTGCCAGTAGTATAGGGGGCAGGGGACCATACAATGAGCAGTTCTTC
>TRBV27|-|TRBJ2-7|-
CASSLAGTTYEQYF
TGTGCCAGCAGTTTAGCAGGAACAACCTACGAGCAGTACTTC
>TRBV7-2|-|TRBJ2-7|TRBD2
CASSLEGSSGSYEQYF
TGTGCCAGCAGCTTAGAAGGTTCTAGCGGGAGTTACGAGCAGTACTTC
>TRBV2|few|TRBJ1-5|-
CASRRDISNQPQHF
TGTGCCAGCAGAAGAGACATTAGCAATCAGCCCCAGCATTTT
>TRBV7-9|once|TRBJ1-3|-
CASSLGDTGNTIYF
TGTGCCAGCAGCTTAGGAGACACTGGAAACACCATATATTTT
>TRBV5-1|-|TRBJ2-1|-
CASSPAGQGYNEQFF
TGCGCCAGCAGCCCCGCGGGGCAGGGCTACAATGAGCAGTTCTTC
>TRBV27|-|TRBJ1-1|TRBD1
CASSYLRGQAEAFF
TGTGCCAGCAGTTACCTCAGGGGGCAGGCTGAAGCTTTCTTT
>TRBV5-8|-|TRBJ2-5|TRBD1
CASSLSGTGLETQYF
TGTGCCAGCAGCTTGTCGGGGACAGGGCTCGAGACCCAGTACTTC
>TRBV18|-|TRBJ1-6|-
CASSPRSGRDSPLHF
TGTGCCAGCTCACCACGCAGCGGCCGAGATTCACCCCTCCACTTT
>TRBV27|-|TRBJ2-2|TRBD2
CASSRTSGSANTGELFF
TGTGCCAGCAGTCGGACTAGCGGGAGCGCGAACACCGGGGAGCTGTTTTTT
>TRBV7-2|once|TRBJ2-7|TRBD2
CASSAGTSGSKLYEQYF
TGTGCCAGCAGCGCCGGGACTAGCGGGAGTAAACTGTACGAGCAGTACTTC
>TRBV14|-|TRBJ2-5|-
CASSQAERETQYF
TGTGCCAGCAGCCAAGCCGAGAGGGAGACCCAGTACTTC
>TRBV19|-|TRBJ2-1|TRBD1
CASSIGQGANNEQFF
TGTGCCAGTAGTATAGGACAGGGGGCCAACAATGAGCAGTTCTTC
>TRBV11-3|-|TRBJ1-1|-
CASSLVRWDTGSSTEAFF
TGTGCCAGCAGCTTAGTACGGTGGGATACAGGGTCGAGCACTGAAGCTTTCTTT
>TRBV27|once|TRBJ1-2|TRBD1
CASSLTGGGYGYTF
TGTGCCAGCAGTCTAACAGGGGGCGGCTATGGCTACACCTTC
>TRBV6-5|-|TRBJ1-2|-
CASSRYQGSHGYTF
TGTGCCAGCAGCAGATACCAGGGCTCGCATGGCTACACCTTC